This entry features one T cell receptor beta chain sequence. Its antigen remains unidentified. The data were taken from a study of CD8 T cells in ankylosing spondylitis. Broader study findings: Apparently characteristic of ankylosing spondylitis blood was a TCR beta motif (fewer than 10 highly homologous variants).

The CDR3 runs to 14 residues. J was trimmed by 7 bases and V by 1 base; bases with no gene match: 9. Germline CDR1 DFQATT, CDR2 SNEGSKA (reference sequence). Researchers built TCR beta libraries using quantitative 5'-RACE with molecular barcodes. TCRdb independently ran MiXCR on the 5' RACE reads; one entry per CDR3 protein. Of a few hundred thousand distinct CDR3 sequences in the sample, 17% were seen once. The chain has TRBV20-1 and TRBJ2-7, with 8 bases lining up with TRBD2. This receptor was identified in a male donor with ankylosing spondylitis. Input material: blood, either unsorted or a sorted T cell fraction (not recorded which). CDR3 region: CSARVGSAGGEQYF. In DNA form, the CDR3 reads TGCAGTGCTAGAGTTGGTAGCGCGGGGGGTGAGCAGTACTTC.